These 24 T cell receptor beta chains share one sample of origin, sequenced in a study of shared clonotypes between healthy human individuals. TCRdb's copy holds only in-frame clones and misses some; the assay was immunoSEQ multiplex PCR. The table has some 1,100,000 clones, around 82% seen once. What was sequenced was memory CD4+ T cells from PBMCs. The subset is: CD45RA-negative fraction. The receptors come from a man between 18 and 35 years old in good health. Some clones in this sample may be carry-over from other donors' samples.

The rearrangement joins TRBV7-9 to TRBJ1-1; maybe TRBD1 (6 bases). The CDR3 loop spans 15 amino acids. The germline V gene has CDR1 SEHNR and CDR2 FQNEAQ (reference sequence). Trimming removed 5 bases at V and 0 bases at J, with 13 bases between. CDR3 amino acids: CASSARGGMNTEAFF. The CDR3 DNA reads TGTGCCAGCAGCGCCAGGGGAGGAATGAACACTGAAGCTTTCTTT.

This clone appeared a single time. The V gene is TRBV6-4, the J gene TRBJ2-1; a possible D gene is TRBD2 (6 bases). V dropped 3 bases and J dropped 7 bases, with 16 bases sitting between them. Germline-derived CDR1 and CDR2 are MRHNA and SNTAGT. CDR3 length equals 15 residues. This chain's CDR3 is CASSEWGGRGNEQFF. CDR3 bases: TGTGCCAGCAGTGAGTGGGGAGGTCGGGGTAATGAGCAGTTCTTC.

This clone was seen ten or more times. The genes are TRBV4-2 and TRBJ2-1; no definite D call. The CDR3 totals 16 residues. The germline V and J ends were trimmed by 4 bases and 1 base, with 14 bases remaining between them. Germline V CDR1 and CDR2: LGHNA, YNFKEQ. In nucleotides, the CDR3 is TGTGCCAGCAGCCCCTCTTTTGAGAGTTCCTACAATGAGCAGTTCTTC. Translating gives CASSPSFESSYNEQFF.

As for this clone: One end of the junction varies from germline; a read error may be responsible. The chain recombines TRBV20-1 with TRBJ2-3, with D unclear. Per germline, CDR1 DFQATT and CDR2 SNEGSKA (reference sequence). The CDR3 is 9 residues long. The CDR3 spells CSAGDTQYF. As DNA, the CDR3 is TGCAGTGCTGGAGATACGCAGTATTTT.

The chain uses TRBV2 and TRBJ2-3; D might be TRBD2 (5 bases). Between the trimmed V and J ends, which lost 7 bases and 0 bases, there was a span of 8 bases. Germline V gene sequence: CDR1 SNHLY, CDR2 FYNNEI. The CDR3 has 13 amino acids. In DNA form, the CDR3 reads TGTGCCAGCAAAGCGGCCAGCACAGATACGCAGTATTTT. Amino acids: CASKAASTDTQYF.

This clone was found once. The chain links TRBV11-1 to TRBJ1-6; 8 bases map to TRBD1. The CDR3 covers 15 residues. V gave up 5 bases and J gave up 8 bases; unmatched junction bases: 8. Germline CDR1 and CDR2: SGHAT and FQDESV (reference sequence). This chain's CDR3 is CASSPGQGGDSPLHF. The CDR3 coding sequence is TGTGCCAGCAGCCCCGGACAGGGAGGAGATTCACCCCTCCACTTT. The full variable domain, completed using reference TRBV11-1 and TRBJ1-6, is EAEVAQSPRYKITEKSQAVAFWCDPISGHATLYWYRQILGQGPELLVQFQDESVVDDSQLPKDRFSAERLKGVDSTLKIQPAELGDSAMYLCASSPGQGGDSPLHFGNGTRLTVT.

In its sample, this clone was seen once. The genes are TRBV28 and TRBJ1-5; D perhaps matches TRBD1 (5 bases). The CDR3 loop spans 16 amino acids. The V gene's germline CDR1 is MDHEN and CDR2 SYDVKM. Trimming stripped 5 bases from V and 0 bases from J, with 14 bases between. CDR3 in amino acids: CASSVPGGYSNQPQHF. In DNA form, the CDR3 reads TGTGCCAGCAGTGTCCCGGGGGGTTATAGCAATCAGCCCCAGCATTTT.

There are many counts of this clone. The chain recombines TRBV4-1 with TRBJ1-2; D not resolved. Trimming took off 1 base at V and 3 bases at J, with 15 bases between the two ends. The CDR3 runs to 16 residues. From germline, CDR1 is MGHRA and CDR2 YSYEKL. CDR3 residues: CASSQAAQNGYYGYTF. The DNA for the CDR3 is TGCGCCAGCAGCCAAGCCGCCCAAAATGGATACTATGGCTACACCTTC.

This clone occurred once. V usage is TRBV6-1 and J usage is TRBJ2-3; D unresolved. V lost 6 bases, J lost 6 bases, and 13 bases lay in between. CDR3 length: 13 amino acids. Germline V gene lookup returns CDR1 MNHNS and CDR2 SASEGT. DNA of the CDR3: TGTGCCAGCAGACCCCGGGTATGGGATACGCAGTATTTT. Its translation is CASRPRVWDTQYF.

This chain uses TRBV5-4 with TRBJ2-7; TRBD1 agrees at 10 bases. The length of the CDR3 is 15 residues. V dropped 4 bases and J dropped 5; count of bases not matched to a gene: 9. The germline gives CDR1 SGHNT, CDR2 YYREEE (reference sequence). The CDR3 sequence is CASSPAGDRGDEQYF. The CDR3 region has the DNA TGTGCCAGCAGCCCGGCGGGGGACAGGGGTGACGAGCAGTACTTC.

This clone was found many times. This sequence joins TRBV7-9 and TRBJ1-2, with no clear D. This CDR3 is built from 15 residues. Germline loops: CDR1 SEHNR, CDR2 FQNEAQ (reference sequence). Trimming removed 0 bases at V and 6 bases at J, with 14 bases between. CDR3 coding DNA: TGTGCCAGCAGCTTAGCGAGGCGCGGTGGTAATGGCTACACCTTC. Its translation: CASSLARRGGNGYTF.

The V and J genes are TRBV4-1 and TRBJ1-4; 9 bases map to TRBD1. Germline values: CDR1 MGHRA, CDR2 YSYEKL. J lost 2 bases, V lost 2 bases, and 15 bases had no gene match. CDR3 length equals 20 residues. CDR3 nucleotides: TGCGCCAGCAGCCAAACTTTCGTGGACTACAGGGGGCGGACTAATGAAAAACTGTTTTTT. This encodes CASSQTFVDYRGRTNEKLFF.

The rearrangement uses TRBV2 and TRBJ2-1; D unresolved. Trimming pared 7 bases from V and 4 bases from J, leaving 14 bases between. Germline CDR1 SNHLY, CDR2 FYNNEI. This CDR3 spans 14 amino acids. CDR3 DNA sequence: TGTGCCAGCAAGGCGTTGCGCGAGTACAATGAGCAGTTCTTC. Its protein product is CASKALREYNEQFF.

Comment on this clone: Additional DNA sequences in this sample encode the identical CDR3. The chain couples TRBV30 to TRBJ1-3; unclear D gene. This CDR3 spans 12 amino acids. Between the trimmed V and J ends, which lost 0 bases and 3 bases, there was a span of 3 bases. Germline V gene sequence: CDR1 GTSNPN, CDR2 SVGIG (reference sequence). The CDR3 loop reads CAWSVIGNTIYF. The CDR3 nucleotides read TGTGCCTGGAGTGTCATTGGAAACACCATATATTTT.

This clone was picked up many times. The chain carries TRBV21-1 and TRBJ1-1; TRBD1, the D gene given by the table, was not confirmed from the DNA. TRBV21-1 is a listed pseudogene. The CDR3 runs 14 residues. CDR3 DNA sequence: TGTGCCAGCAGACAGGGGGCCGGGGAAACTGAAGCTTTCTTT. Encoded protein: CASRQGAGETEAFF.

The V call is TRBV12-5, the J call TRBJ2-5; no clear D. This CDR3 region has 12 residues. Germline-derived CDR1 and CDR2 are LGHNT and FRNRAP. Trimming removed 6 bases at V and 5 bases at J, with 10 bases between. CDR3 amino acids: CASGPDSETQYF. DNA for the CDR3: TGTGCTAGTGGCCCGGATTCCGAGACCCAGTACTTC.

The CDR3 sequence: CASSASWTDTQYF. In nucleotides, the CDR3 is TGTGCCAGCAGTGCGAGCTGGACAGATACGCAGTATTTT. The chain has TRBV6-1 and TRBJ2-3, with unresolved D. Germline lookup yields CDR1 MNHNS and CDR2 SASEGT. The CDR3 covers 13 residues. Trimming took 4 bases from V and 3 from J, leaving 8 bases between them.

The V call is TRBV28, the J call TRBJ1-2, with D perhaps TRBD1 (5 bases). Germline values: CDR1 MDHEN, CDR2 SYDVKM. V was trimmed by 2 bases and J by 4 bases, leaving 14 bases between them. This CDR3 comprises 15 residues. CDR3 nucleotide sequence: TGTGCCAGCAGTTTAGGTCTCAGGGAGCCCTATGGCTACACCTTC. It yields the protein CASSLGLREPYGYTF.

This clone has only a few counts. The chain has TRBV5-1 and TRBJ2-1, with 8 bases lining up with TRBD2. Germline V CDR1 and CDR2: SGHRS, YFSETQ. Trimming at V came to 6 bases and at J to 6 bases, leaving 17 bases not matched to a gene. The CDR3 runs 17 residues. The CDR3 nucleotides are TGCGCCAGCAAATCGGCGGGAGGCCATCAGAGTATCAATGAGCAGTTCTTC. Its translation: CASKSAGGHQSINEQFF.

This clone appeared once. This chain joins TRBV2 and TRBJ2-1; D is uncertain. Trimming cost V 5 bases and J 5 bases, with 10 bases left between them. The germline CDR1 and CDR2 sequences are SNHLY and FYNNEI. CDR3 length: 13 residues. CDR3 loop: CASSHILDNEQFF. The CDR3 nucleotides are TGTGCCAGCAGTCACATCTTAGACAATGAGCAGTTCTTC.

V usage is TRBV28 and J usage is TRBJ2-7; D might be TRBD1 (6 bases). V was pared by 7 bases and J by 1 base, with 14 bases between. Germline assignment: CDR1 MDHEN and CDR2 SYDVKM. The length of the CDR3 is 14 residues. As DNA, the CDR3 is TGTGCCAGCATCGAGGGACACCCGTCCTACGAGCAGTACTTC. This sequence encodes CASIEGHPSYEQYF.

The CDR3 bases are TGTGCCAGCAGTTACACCAGCTCAGTAGGAGGAAACACCATATATTTT. Translation: CASSYTSSVGGNTIYF. The chain is built from TRBV6-6 and TRBJ1-3; no definite D call. The CDR3 totals 16 residues. Trimming removed 2 bases at V and 4 bases at J, with 15 bases between. Germline V gene sequence: CDR1 MNHNY, CDR2 SVGAGI (reference sequence).

The rearrangement uses TRBV5-1 and TRBJ2-1; perhaps TRBD2 as D (6 bases). CDR1 and CDR2 from the germline V gene are SGHRS and YFSETQ. Trimming stripped 1 base from V and 6 bases from J, with 14 bases between. CDR3 size: 15 residues. CDR3 DNA: TGCGCCAGCAGCTTGCTGAGTGCCGGGGGCAATGAGCAGTTCTTC. Translation: CASSLLSAGGNEQFF.

This chain's CDR3 is CASSKGLAGVNPYEQYF. The DNA of the CDR3 is TGTGCCAGCAGCAAGGGACTAGCGGGAGTAAACCCCTACGAGCAGTACTTC. V usage is TRBV5-4 and J usage is TRBJ2-7; 14 bases match TRBD2. After removal of 4 bases from V and 2 bases from J, the junction contained 8 bases not matched to a gene. Germline V lookup: CDR1 SGHNT, CDR2 YYREEE (reference sequence). The CDR3 covers 17 residues.